The rows below give T cell receptor beta chains drawn from one sample of a study of OX40 agonist ivuxolimab in advanced cancers. Generated by immunoSEQ multiplex PCR, the TCRdb table keeps only in-frame clones and is missing some. Of about 83,000 clones in the sample, approximately 90% were seen once. The input for sequencing was CD4+ or CD8+ T cells sorted from blood, taken in a trial of the OX40 agonist ivuxolimab. The receptors stem from an adult with an advanced solid tumor such as melanoma, head and neck, liver or kidney cancer. Both conserved end residues are part of each CDR3.

J gene,V gene,CDR3 protein
TRBJ2-2,TRBV2,CASSDRLAGRAGELFF
TRBJ2-4,TRBV7-8,CASSWGATQNIQYF
TRBJ1-2,TRBV29-1,CSVVTDHYGYTF
TRBJ1-2,TRBV2,CASSDRPNYGYTF
TRBJ2-7,TRBV25-1,CASSRTGSSYEQYF
TRBJ2-3,TRBV6-5,CASSSSSGDTDTQYF
TRBJ1-1,TRBV30,CAWSALANTEAFF
TRBJ2-6,TRBV4-3,CASSQVRKGTGGSGANVLTF
TRBJ2-1,TRBV5-1,CASSPGGGGYNEQFF
TRBJ2-7,TRBV5-4,CASSLGISGPYEQYF
TRBJ1-3,TRBV18,CASSPPSTSGNTIYF
TRBJ2-4,TRBV6-1,CAILPGPYF
TRBJ1-5,TRBV4-3,CASSPRTGGEANQPQHF
TRBJ1-1,TRBV4-1,CASSQQQGGGTEAFF
TRBJ2-2,TRBV11-1,CASTSPTGGKAGELFF
TRBJ2-1,TRBV28,CASTWDGSYNEQFF
TRBJ2-3,TRBV4-2,CASSHGTSFTDTQYF
TRBJ2-5,TRBV15,CATSREGGPGETQYF
TRBJ2-7,TRBV28,CASSLIPFGTSGGNSYEQYF